The 20 T cell receptor beta chains in this list originate from one sample, sequenced in a study of identical twins. TCRdb independently ran MiXCR on the 5' RACE reads; one entry per CDR3 protein. The sample yields under 500,000 distinct CDR3 sequences, roughly an eighth seen once. The data also belong to a second study, concerning yellow fever vaccine responses in identical twins.

Specimen: CD4+ T cells sorted from blood. Receptors were obtained from a woman between 18 and 29 years old in good health.

CDR3 nucleotide sequence: TGTGCCAGCAGTACCCCCCGGGACCGGGCCTCCTACGAGCAGTACTTC. It is translated as CASSTPRDRASYEQYF. The rearrangement links TRBV12-3 or TRBV12-4 to TRBJ2-7; D possibly uses TRBD1 or TRBD2 (5 bases each). This CDR3 spans 16 amino acids. Trimming shortened V by 5 bases and J by 0 bases, and 17 bases separated the two germline ends.

In its sample, this clonotype was seen many times. This chain joins TRBV5-1 and TRBJ2-5; D unresolved. The V gene lost 8 bases and the J gene lost 5 bases, with 4 bases spanning the gap. CDR3 length equals 9 residues. CDR1 SGHRS and CDR2 YFSETQ come from the germline V gene. This chain's CDR3 is CARDETQYF. As DNA, the CDR3 is TGCGCCAGAGACGAGACCCAGTACTTC.

The V and J genes are TRBV7-2 and TRBJ2-4; a possible D gene is TRBD1 (6 bases). In germline, CDR1 is SGHTA, CDR2 FQGNSA. Trimming took 7 bases from V and 3 from J, leaving 13 bases between them. The CDR3 length is 14 residues. Written as DNA, the CDR3 is TGTGCCAGCAACTTGGACAGCCACAAAAACATTCAGTACTTC. Its protein product is CASNLDSHKNIQYF. Full variable domain (outside the CDR3, taken from reference TRBV7-2 and TRBJ2-4): GAGVSQSPSNKVTEKGKDVELRCDPISGHTALYWYRQSLGQGLEFLIYFQGNSAPDKSGLPSDRFSAERTGGSVSTLTIQRTQQEDSAVYLCASNLDSHKNIQYFGAGTRLSVL.

This CDR3 is CASSRSTTYEQYF. CDR3 coding DNA: TGTGCCAGCTCACGGTCGACTACCTACGAGCAGTACTTC. The rearrangement links TRBV18 to TRBJ2-7; maybe TRBD2 (5 bases). CDR3 length: 13 amino acids. Deletions cut 4 bases from V and 2 bases from J, with 9 bases between. CDR1 and CDR2 (germline): KGHSH, LQKENI.

This clonotype was detected only a few times. The CDR3 DNA sequence: TGTGCCAGCAGTTCCCCACCGGGACTAGCGGGAGGGTATCAGACCAAAAACATTCAGTACTTC. This gives the protein CASSSPPGLAGGYQTKNIQYF. V gene TRBV28 combines with J gene TRBJ2-4; the match to TRBD2 covers 16 bases. The germline gives CDR1 MDHEN, CDR2 SYDVKM. The CDR3 runs to 21 residues. V dropped 4 bases and J dropped 2; count of bases not matched to a gene: 14.

This clonotype has only a few counts. This sequence joins TRBV5-1 and TRBJ2-3; 10 bases are shared with TRBD2. The trim removed 2 bases at V and 0 bases at J, leaving 3 bases unmatched. Looked up from germline, CDR1 is SGHRS and CDR2 is YFSETQ. The CDR3 is made up of 16 amino acids. The CDR3 protein is CASSFLAGASTDTQYF. CDR3 nucleotide sequence: TGCGCCAGCAGCTTTCTAGCGGGGGCTAGCACAGATACGCAGTATTTT.

The chain combines TRBV7-2 with TRBJ2-7, with D possibly matching TRBD1 (5 bases). There are 15 residues in the CDR3. Germline lookup yields CDR1 SGHTA and CDR2 FQGNSA. The V end was cut by 5 bases, the J end by 4 bases, with 18 bases between. CDR3 residues: CASSKSSTDLYEQYF. The CDR3 region has the DNA TGTGCCAGCAGCAAGAGCTCGACAGACCTGTACGAGCAGTACTTC.

The genes are TRBV5-1 and TRBJ2-1, with a possible D match to TRBD1 (6 bases). The CDR3 is 11 amino acids. Germline loops: CDR1 SGHRS, CDR2 YFSETQ. The germline V and J ends were trimmed by 9 bases and 5 bases, with 9 bases remaining between them. CDR3 DNA sequence: TGCGCCACACAGGGTAACAATGAGCAGTTCTTC. It is translated as CATQGNNEQFF.

This chain joins TRBV6-2 or TRBV6-3 and TRBJ2-7, with 7 nucleotides matching TRBD1. Looked up from germline, CDR1 is MNHEY and CDR2 is SVGEGT. This CDR3 is built from 14 residues. Losses at the gene ends were 5 bases for V and 2 bases for J; bases not matched to a gene: 6. CDR3 coding DNA: TGTGCCAGCAGTGCCTACAGGGGCCCCTACGAGCAGTACTTC. Translation: CASSAYRGPYEQYF.

This clonotype turned up a few times. The chain joins TRBV11-1 to TRBJ1-5, with a weak D call TRBD1 (6 bases). V was cut by 0 bases and J by 0 bases, with 15 bases left in between. CDR1 is SGHAT and CDR2 is FQDESV in the germline V gene (reference sequence). This CDR3 spans 18 amino acids. CDR3 coding DNA: TGTGCCAGCAGCTTAGCGGGGGCCGACTTCTATAGCAATCAGCCCCAGCATTTT. Its protein product is CASSLAGADFYSNQPQHF.

The chain recombines TRBV11-2 with TRBJ2-3; TRBD2 aligns across 8 bases. The CDR3 is 16 residues long. Trimming took 3 bases from V and 1 from J; bases not matched to a gene: 6. CDR1 and CDR2 from the germline V gene are SGHAT and FQNNGV. CDR3 nucleotides: TGTGCCAGCAGCTTGAGACCACTAGCGGGCACAGATACGCAGTATTTT. Its protein is CASSLRPLAGTDTQYF.

The chain has TRBV20-1 and TRBJ2-2, with no clear D. CDR3 length equals 14 residues. Per the germline V gene, CDR1 is DFQATT and CDR2 is SNEGSKA (reference sequence). V was trimmed by 2 bases and J by 1 base, leaving 8 bases between them. The CDR3 sequence is CSARLDGNTGELFF. CDR3 bases: TGCAGTGCTAGACTCGACGGGAACACCGGGGAGCTGTTTTTT.

This clonotype was found many times. This chain links TRBV12-3 or TRBV12-4 with TRBJ1-5; 8 positions agree with TRBD1. CDR3 length: 16 residues. The V segment lost 4 bases and the J segment 7 bases; nucleotides outside the gene matches: 12. CDR3 amino acids: CASSSDRGLGEQPQHF. CDR3 DNA: TGTGCCAGCAGTTCAGACAGGGGTTTAGGTGAACAGCCCCAGCATTTT.

J is TRBJ2-1 and V is TRBV5-1; no firm D call. Germline CDR1 SGHRS, CDR2 YFSETQ. Trimming removed 1 base from V and 8 bases from J, with 13 bases in between. The CDR3 sequence is 14 residues long. This CDR3 reads CASSLMDPLDEQFF. DNA for the CDR3: TGCGCCAGCAGCTTGATGGACCCCTTAGATGAGCAGTTCTTC.

The chain links TRBV6-5 to TRBJ2-7; no clear D. The CDR3 length is 12 residues. Trimming left V 6 bases short and J 1 base short, with 7 bases between. From germline, CDR1 is MNHEY and CDR2 SVGAGI. The CDR3 DNA reads as TGTGCCAGCAGGGCCGGGTCCTACGAGCAGTACTTC. Translation gives CASRAGSYEQYF.

This clonotype was observed a handful of times. The chain carries TRBV28 and TRBJ1-5, with 12 bases matching TRBD1. Germline values: CDR1 MDHEN, CDR2 SYDVKM. This CDR3 has 17 residues. The ends lost 7 bases at V and 1 base at J; junction bases unmatched: 8. The CDR3 DNA sequence: TGTGCCAGCAACCGGGACAGGGGGCTGGTGAGCAATCAGCCCCAGCATTTT. Translation: CASNRDRGLVSNQPQHF.

The table lists this clonotype with a few counts. The gene calls are TRBV7-9 and TRBJ2-7, with 7 bases aligning to TRBD2. The J segment lost 5 bases and the V segment lost 3 bases, leaving 7 bases of the junction unmatched. This CDR3 spans 14 amino acids. Germline V gives CDR1 SEHNR, CDR2 FQNEAQ (reference sequence). This chain's CDR3 is CASSLGGFGHEQYF. In nucleotides, the CDR3 is TGTGCCAGCAGCTTGGGAGGGTTCGGCCACGAGCAGTACTTC.

The sample holds a few counts of this clonotype. The chain links TRBV6-6 to TRBJ2-7; a weak D match, TRBD2 (6 bases). V lost 0 bases and J 6 bases, leaving 9 bases between the germline ends. The CDR3 runs to 13 residues. Looked up from germline, CDR1 is MNHNY and CDR2 is SVGAGI (reference sequence). CDR3 sequence: CASSYSGGAEQYF. The DNA for the CDR3 is TGTGCCAGCAGTTACTCAGGAGGGGCCGAGCAGTACTTC.

The chain couples TRBV3-1 to TRBJ2-7; the match to TRBD1 covers 10 bases. Germline values: CDR1 LGHDT, CDR2 YNNKEL (reference sequence). The CDR3 covers 13 residues. With V trimmed by 8 bases and J by 5 bases, 6 bases remained unmatched. This CDR3 is CASAGTGVDEQYF. In nucleotides, the CDR3 is TGTGCCAGCGCCGGGACAGGGGTGGACGAGCAGTACTTC.

This clonotype was seen ten or more times. V and J are TRBV12-3 or TRBV12-4 and TRBJ2-2; D is unresolved. The length of the CDR3 is 11 residues. V shed 3 bases and J shed 6 bases, with 2 bases lying between them. The CDR3 DNA follows: TGTGCCAGCAGTTTCGCCGGGGAGCTGTTTTTT. It yields the protein CASSFAGELFF.